Listed here are 5 T cell receptor beta chains from one sample, sequenced in a study of cytomegalovirus exposure and HLA in healthy donors. The PCR ran on 60 Vbeta and 13 Jbeta primers. Method: immunoSEQ multiplex PCR; TCRdb's copy keeps in-frame clones and lacks some. In the table there are 75,000 to 90,000 clones, approximately 74% of which are singletons. The specimen sequenced was PBMCs. These receptors all come from a man aged 25-40 years in good health and CMV-seropositive.

The rearrangement joins TRBV4-2 to TRBJ1-6; D perhaps matches TRBD1 (5 bases). The CDR3 extends over 17 amino acids. V was clipped by 0 bases and J by 9 bases, with 18 bases between them. The germline CDR1 and CDR2 sequences are LGHNA and YNFKEQ. CDR3 sequence reads: CASSQDTPGPGASPLHF. CDR3 nucleotides: TGTGCCAGCAGCCAAGATACTCCGGGACCGGGAGCTTCACCCCTCCACTTT.

This clone was seen a single time. The chain employs TRBV6-1 and TRBJ1-5; D perhaps matches TRBD1 (5 bases). Deletions cut 7 bases from V and 1 base from J, with 14 bases between. The germline CDR1 and CDR2 sequences are MNHNS and SASEGT. The CDR3 totals 15 residues. As DNA, the CDR3 is TGTGCCAGCATACGGCAGGGAGGGAGCAATCAGCCCCAGCATTTT. This gives the protein CASIRQGGSNQPQHF.

This clone was seen just once. The chain combines TRBV5-4 with TRBJ1-2, with D tentatively TRBD1 (5 bases). This CDR3 has 12 amino acids. V dropped 7 bases and J dropped 6 bases, with 13 bases sitting between them. Germline values: CDR1 SGHNT, CDR2 YYREEE (reference sequence). In DNA, the CDR3 is TGTGCCAGCCGCCCGGGGGTTGATGGCTACACCTTC. Translating gives CASRPGVDGYTF.

The chain recombines TRBV28 with TRBJ2-7; the D is unclear. The CDR3 extends over 14 amino acids. V gave up 8 bases and J gave up 2 bases, with 16 bases separating them. From germline, CDR1 is MDHEN and CDR2 SYDVKM. The CDR3, as DNA: TGTGCCAGCGGGTACGGCGTGGGCACCTACGAGCAGTACTTC. Translating gives CASGYGVGTYEQYF.

The CDR3 bases are TGTGCCAGCAGCCAGGCCGTTGGGACCCAGTACTTC. Protein sequence: CASSQAVGTQYF. V is TRBV7-9 and J is TRBJ2-5; D not resolved. CDR3 length: 12 residues. Germline V gives CDR1 SEHNR, CDR2 FQNEAQ (reference sequence). Trimming took 5 bases from V and 7 from J, leaving 11 bases between them.